This T cell receptor beta chain was obtained from a study of the immune and genomic landscape of osteosarcoma. The post-treatment osteosarcoma tumors were primary, local recurrence or metastasis specimens from poor-prognosis patients. Looked up from germline, CDR1 is SQVTM and CDR2 is ANQGSEA. The V and J ends lost 4 bases and 4 bases respectively, with 9 bases between them. The CDR3 is made up of 12 amino acids. Using immunoSEQ multiplex PCR, the repertoire was profiled, and TCRdb retains in-frame clones only, with some absent. The data hold thousands of clones, with roughly two thirds observed a single time.

The specimen sequenced was osteosarcoma tumor tissue from the lung. The chain joins TRBV29-1 to TRBJ2-3; possibly TRBD1 or TRBD2 for D (6 bases each). The receptor was derived from a human donor with osteosarcoma. The CDR3 DNA reads as TGCAGCGTTGTGAGGGGGGCAGATACGCAGTATTTT. Encoded protein: CSVVRGADTQYF.